This passage covers 18 T cell receptor beta chains from one sample sequenced in a study of blood T cell repertoires in COVID-19. The method was immunoSEQ multiplex PCR; TCRdb's version includes in-frame clones alone and lacks a portion of them. This sample has hundreds of thousands of clones, with about 83% found just once. The sample taken for sequencing was peripheral blood. These receptors were obtained from a woman aged 45-60 years with acute or convalescent COVID-19.

The chain links TRBV28 to TRBJ1-4; a possible D gene is TRBD1 (6 bases). This CDR3 has 16 amino acids. From germline, CDR1 is MDHEN and CDR2 SYDVKM. The V gene lost 4 bases and the J gene lost 0 bases, with 12 bases spanning the gap. The CDR3 here is CASSSGTSATNEKLFF. For the CDR3, the DNA is TGTGCCAGCAGTTCGGGGACAAGCGCAACTAATGAAAAACTGTTTTTT.

The V gene is TRBV9, the J gene TRBJ1-6; the match to TRBD1 covers 7 bases. Germline trimming cut 8 bases from V and 0 bases from J; bases unmatched to any gene: 8. The CDR3 has 16 amino acids. Germline V lookup: CDR1 SGDLS, CDR2 YYNGEE. The CDR3 region is CARGTDASSYNSPLHF. CDR3 DNA sequence: TGTGCCAGAGGGACAGATGCCAGCTCCTATAATTCACCCCTCCACTTT.

The chain employs TRBV19 and TRBJ2-7, with 8 bases matching TRBD2. The ends lost 5 bases at V and 1 base at J; junction bases unmatched: 4. The CDR3 sequence is 14 residues long. Germline CDR1 LNHDA, CDR2 SQIVND (reference sequence). The CDR3 reads CASSPSGRSYEQYF. The CDR3 nucleotides are TGTGCCAGTAGTCCCAGCGGGAGATCCTACGAGCAGTACTTC.

V usage is TRBV27 and J usage is TRBJ1-3; no definite D call. Trimming left V 2 bases short and J 1 base short, with 6 bases between. Germline V gene lookup returns CDR1 MNHEY and CDR2 SMNVEV (reference sequence). The CDR3 sequence is 14 residues long. CDR3 region: CASSLSESGNTIYF. Written as DNA, the CDR3 is TGTGCCAGCAGTTTAAGCGAGTCTGGAAACACCATATATTTT.

This clone was picked up a small number of times. The J gene is TRBJ1-5, the V gene TRBV5-5; 12 bases map to TRBD1. CDR3 length equals 15 residues. V shed 2 bases and J 6 bases; nucleotides not matched to a gene: 3. From germline, CDR1 is SGHKS and CDR2 YYEKEE (reference sequence). The CDR3 DNA reads TGTGCCAGCAGCTTAGGGACAGGGGGCGGTCAGCCCCAGCATTTT. Translating it yields CASSLGTGGGQPQHF.

V gene TRBV3-1 (or the pseudogene TRBV3-2) combines with J gene TRBJ2-1; D might be TRBD2 (5 bases). The germline V gene encodes CDR1 LGHDT and CDR2 YNNKEL (reference sequence). Trimming removed 0 bases from V and 8 bases from J, with 8 bases in between. This CDR3 comprises 13 residues. CDR3 nucleotide sequence: TGTGCCAGCAGCCAAGATCCGAGGGATGAGCAGTTCTTC. This translates into CASSQDPRDEQFF.

To note about this clone: The identical CDR3 is also encoded by other nucleotide sequences in the sample. The chain is built from TRBV9 and TRBJ1-2; the D gene is possibly TRBD1 (5 bases). Trimming pared 0 bases from V and 2 bases from J, leaving 8 bases between. In germline, CDR1 is SGDLS, CDR2 YYNGEE. The CDR3 covers 14 residues. The CDR3 nucleotides read TGTGCCAGCAGCGTAGCCGGGGGAAACTATGGCTACACCTTC. Translating gives CASSVAGGNYGYTF.

The chain has TRBV6-1 and TRBJ1-4, with TRBD1 identical over 7 bases. The ends lost 3 bases at V and 8 bases at J; junction bases unmatched: 9. CDR3 size: 15 residues. Germline V gives CDR1 MNHNS, CDR2 SASEGT. CDR3 region: CASSEDDRVGEKLFF. The CDR3 DNA reads as TGTGCCAGCAGTGAGGACGACAGGGTAGGCGAAAAACTGTTTTTT.

The V and J genes are TRBV25-1 and TRBJ2-2, with 7 bases lining up with TRBD1. CDR3 length equals 17 residues. The V gene end was trimmed by 4 bases and the J gene end by 3 bases; junction bases not matched to a gene: 11. Germline V CDR1 and CDR2: MGHDK, SYGVNS. The CDR3 nucleotides are TGTGCCAGCAGTGGACCGGGACAGCCCGAATACACCGGGGAGCTGTTTTTT. Encoded protein: CASSGPGQPEYTGELFF.

This chain uses TRBV11-3 with TRBJ2-1; possibly TRBD2 for D (7 bases). This CDR3 has 14 residues. CDR1 is SGHNT and CDR2 is YENEEA in the germline V gene. V was shortened by 5 bases and J by 9 bases, with 17 bases between the two germline ends. The CDR3 coding sequence is TGTGCCAGCAGCCGTGAGGGGGGGGCGGTTGAGCAGTTCTTC. Its translation is CASSREGGAVEQFF.

The chain joins TRBV19 to TRBJ2-5; 7 bases are shared with TRBD2. The CDR3 loop spans 15 amino acids. V lost 5 bases and J lost 5; bases outside the gene matches: 11. Germline V gene lookup returns CDR1 LNHDA and CDR2 SQIVND (reference sequence). CDR3 sequence: CASSGQGGRWETQYF. CDR3 DNA: TGTGCCAGTAGTGGGCAGGGAGGGAGGTGGGAGACCCAGTACTTC.

This clone was seen a few times. The CDR3 sequence: CASSEAYRGVLNTEAFF. Written as DNA, the CDR3 is TGTGCCAGCAGCGAAGCTTACAGGGGGGTCCTGAACACTGAAGCTTTCTTT. The J gene is TRBJ1-1, the V gene TRBV5-6; 8 nucleotides match TRBD1. J lost 0 bases, V lost 4 bases, and 11 bases had no gene match. The CDR3 length is 17 residues. The germline gives CDR1 SGHDT, CDR2 YYEEEE.

This rearrangement joins TRBV6-1 to TRBJ1-5; D unclear. Germline V lookup: CDR1 MNHNS, CDR2 SASEGT. The CDR3 totals 16 residues. The V end was cut by 1 base, the J end by 8 bases, with 18 bases between. CDR3 residues: CASSEGIMWSREPQHF. As DNA, the CDR3 is TGTGCCAGCAGTGAAGGAATCATGTGGAGTCGGGAGCCCCAGCATTTT.

The V call is TRBV20-1, the J call TRBJ2-3; no clear D. This CDR3 is built from 11 residues. With 4 bases removed from V and 2 bases from J, the gap between germline ends came to 4 bases. Germline V gene lookup returns CDR1 DFQATT and CDR2 SNEGSKA (reference sequence). In nucleotides, the CDR3 is TGCAGTGCTACCCACACAGATACGCAGTATTTT. This encodes CSATHTDTQYF.

In its sample, this clone was seen a few times. This chain uses TRBV15 with TRBJ1-5; 8 bases map to TRBD1. V trimming: 5 bases; J trimming: 7 bases; junction bases outside the gene matches: 7. CDR3 length equals 14 residues. Germline V gives CDR1 LNHNV, CDR2 YYDKDF (reference sequence). Here the CDR3 DNA reads TGTGCCACCAGCTCAGGGGGCGAGGGACAGCCCCAGCATTTT. Amino acid sequence: CATSSGGEGQPQHF.

Turning to this clone: The junction departs from the called germline gene at one end, perhaps through a read error. The rearrangement uses TRBV11-2 and TRBJ2-1, with 9 bases aligning to TRBD2. The V gene's germline CDR1 is SGHAT and CDR2 FQNNGV. The CDR3 runs to 14 residues. The CDR3 DNA follows: TGTGCCAGCAGCCTCGGGACAATATGGCGGGAGGGGGTCTTC. As protein: CASSLGTIWREGVF.

V usage is TRBV19 and J usage is TRBJ2-5; the match to TRBD1 covers 7 bases. Germline assignment: CDR1 LNHDA and CDR2 SQIVND (reference sequence). This CDR3 is built from 13 residues. With 6 bases clipped from V and 4 bases from J, the junction kept 5 bases outside the gene matches. The CDR3 spells CASRNTGVETQYF. CDR3 in DNA: TGTGCCAGTAGAAACACAGGGGTAGAGACCCAGTACTTC.

The CDR3 protein is CASSLGQGGFRGYTF. In DNA form, the CDR3 reads TGTGCCAGCAGCTTAGGGCAGGGGGGATTTCGGGGCTACACCTTC. The chain links TRBV7-8 to TRBJ1-2; 7 nucleotides match TRBD1. V gave up 1 base and J gave up 8 bases; unmatched junction bases: 10. Per germline, CDR1 SGHVS and CDR2 FQNEAQ. This CDR3 is 15 amino acids long.